This T cell receptor beta chain was identified in a study of shared clonotypes between healthy human individuals. A note on this clone: Its cognate antigen is unknown.

Study donors comprised healthy, HIV-negative adults devoid of recent acute infection or vaccination. Broader study findings: Estimated richness values were generally larger in naive subsets than in memory subsets.

Trimming cost V 6 bases and J 2 bases; bases outside gene matches: 5. Germline V gives CDR1 SEHNR, CDR2 FQNEAQ (reference sequence). The length of the CDR3 is 16 residues. The assay was immunoSEQ multiplex PCR, and TCRdb's table has in-frame clones only and misses some. The data contain roughly 2.2 million clones, roughly 90% of them singletons. The receptor was derived from a man younger than 30 in good health. Some clones in this sample may be carry-over from other donors' samples. The rearrangement joins TRBV7-9 to TRBJ2-5; 14 bases agree with TRBD2. Sequenced material: naive CD4+ T cells from PBMCs. Subset here: CD45RA+ positively selected. The CDR3 loop reads CASSYRLAGGQETQYF. CDR3 nucleotides: TGTGCCAGCAGTTACAGACTAGCGGGAGGGCAAGAGACCCAGTACTTC.